These 17 T cell receptor beta chains were all obtained from the same sample, sequenced in a study of CD8+ T cells in alopecia areata. RNA was isolated and reverse transcribed to cDNA, the sequencing template. Clones were read by immunoSEQ multiplex PCR, and TCRdb kept only the in-frame ones, dropping some. The sample records approximately 180,000 clones, around three fifths being singletons. Sequencing was performed on CD4+ T cells sorted from blood, taken at week 0. These receptors came from a human donor with alopecia areata.

As concerns this clone: The sample carries other DNA sequences with the same CDR3. The chain has TRBV2 and TRBJ2-5; no clear D. V was trimmed by 8 bases and J by 3 bases, leaving 4 bases between them. The CDR3 contains 10 residues. CDR1 SNHLY and CDR2 FYNNEI come from the germline V gene. CDR3 protein: CASAEETQYF. CDR3 coding DNA: TGTGCCAGCGCCGAAGAGACCCAGTACTTC. Based on the CDR3 plus reference TRBV2 and TRBJ2-5, the full variable domain is EPEVTQTPSHQVTQMGQEVILRCVPISNHLYFYWYRQILGQKVEFLVSFYNNEISEKSEIFDDQFSVERPDGSNFTLKIRSTKLEDSAMYFCASAEETQYFGPGTRLLVL.

Comment on this clone: This sample includes further DNA sequences coding for the same CDR3. This chain joins TRBV7-9 and TRBJ1-2; D is perhaps TRBD1 (5 bases). The CDR3 is 11 amino acids. V was pared by 2 bases and J by 7 bases, with 5 bases between. Per the germline V gene, CDR1 is SEHNR and CDR2 is FQNEAQ (reference sequence). The CDR3 loop reads CASSLRGGYTF. CDR3 sequence (DNA): TGTGCCAGCAGCTTAAGGGGTGGCTACACCTTC.

This clone was picked up a small number of times. This sequence joins TRBV4-1 and TRBJ2-3, with 7 bases identical to TRBD1. Germline lookup yields CDR1 MGHRA and CDR2 YSYEKL. Germline trimming cut 4 bases from V and 4 bases from J; bases unmatched to any gene: 8. CDR3 length equals 15 residues. CDR3 residues: CASSLRQGWADTQYF. DNA of the CDR3: TGCGCCAGCAGCCTCCGACAGGGTTGGGCAGATACGCAGTATTTT.

The gene calls are TRBV5-1 and TRBJ2-1; 13 bases are a match to TRBD2. CDR1 and CDR2 (germline): SGHRS, YFSETQ. This CDR3 is 15 amino acids long. V dropped 1 base and J dropped 10; count of bases not matched to a gene: 5. CDR3 region: CASSLTSGGAVEQFF. CDR3 DNA sequence: TGCGCCAGCAGCTTGACTAGCGGGGGGGCGGTCGAGCAGTTCTTC. Complete variable domain (other parts from reference TRBV5-1 and TRBJ2-1): KAGVTQTPRYLIKTRGQQVTLSCSPISGHRSVSWYQQTPGQGLQFLFEYFSETQRNKGNFPGRFSGRQFSNSRSEMNVSTLELGDSALYLCASSLTSGGAVEQFFGPGTRLTVL.

CDR3 sequence: CAWTINTDTQYF. CDR3 nucleotide sequence: TGTGCCTGGACTATTAACACAGATACGCAGTATTTT. The chain employs TRBV30 and TRBJ2-3; D gene ambiguous. V was clipped by 4 bases and J by 2 bases, with 7 bases between them. CDR3 length equals 12 residues. Germline values: CDR1 GTSNPN, CDR2 SVGIG (reference sequence).

The chain recombines TRBV29-1 with TRBJ2-7, with 8 nucleotides matching TRBD1. The germline gives CDR1 SQVTM, CDR2 ANQGSEA. This CDR3 is 13 amino acids long. The J segment lost 6 bases and the V segment lost 8 bases, leaving 12 bases of the junction unmatched. This CDR3 is CSTGQVATGEQYF. The CDR3 nucleotides read TGCAGCACGGGACAGGTTGCGACGGGCGAGCAGTACTTC.

This clone was counted many times. This sequence joins TRBV14 and TRBJ1-6; tentative D call: TRBD1 (6 bases). Trimming took 1 base from V and 10 from J, leaving 8 bases between them. The CDR3 length is 13 residues. Germline V lookup: CDR1 SGHDN, CDR2 FVKESK. The CDR3 DNA reads TGTGCCAGCAGCCAAGGGGGGCGGTCACCCCTCCACTTT. This codes for CASSQGGRSPLHF.

This clone was found once. The chain is built from TRBV30 and TRBJ1-1; 7 bases align to TRBD1. The germline V gene has CDR1 GTSNPN and CDR2 SVGIG (reference sequence). With V trimmed by 4 bases and J by 2 bases, 4 bases remained unmatched. This CDR3 spans 13 amino acids. CDR3 region: CAWNGQVNTEAFF. The CDR3 bases are TGTGCCTGGAACGGACAGGTAAACACTGAAGCTTTCTTT.

V usage is TRBV7-2 and J usage is TRBJ2-5; D unresolved. Germline CDR1 and CDR2: SGHTA and FQGNSA. This CDR3 is 14 amino acids long. V lost 4 bases, J lost 6 bases, and 15 bases lay in between. The CDR3 sequence: CASSSGLTPKTQYF. The CDR3 region has the DNA TGTGCCAGCAGCTCAGGCCTCACTCCGAAGACCCAGTACTTC.

The V and J genes are TRBV7-2 and TRBJ2-5, with 8 bases that match TRBD1. Germline V gene sequence: CDR1 SGHTA, CDR2 FQGNSA. This CDR3 is built from 14 residues. The J segment lost 3 bases and the V segment lost 5 bases, leaving 5 bases of the junction unmatched. DNA for the CDR3: TGTGCCAGCAGCCCCCGGACAGGGAAAGAGACCCAGTACTTC. Encoded protein: CASSPRTGKETQYF.

This CDR3 is CASSLSTPNIQYF. As DNA, the CDR3 is TGTGCCAGCAGCTTATCCACCCCAAATATTCAGTACTTC. The chain uses TRBV11-3 and TRBJ2-4; no clear D gene. This CDR3 is 13 amino acids long. Germline CDR1 is SGHNT and CDR2 is YENEEA. The V end was cut by 2 bases, the J end by 10 bases, with 12 bases between.

The J gene is TRBJ2-3, the V gene TRBV6-5; D gene ambiguous. Trimming stripped 2 bases from V and 1 base from J, with 4 bases between. In germline, CDR1 is MNHEY, CDR2 SVGAGI. This CDR3 has 13 residues. The CDR3 coding sequence is TGTGCCAGCAGTTACGACCGCACAGATACGCAGTATTTT. Its protein is CASSYDRTDTQYF.

The chain employs TRBV6-5 and TRBJ2-6; D unresolved. V dropped 0 bases and J dropped 4 bases, with 7 bases sitting between them. CDR3 size: 15 residues. Germline V gene sequence: CDR1 MNHEY, CDR2 SVGAGI. Written as DNA, the CDR3 is TGTGCCAGCAGTTACTCACGGCGGGGGGCCAACGTCCTGACTTTC. As protein: CASSYSRRGANVLTF.

V is TRBV5-1 and J is TRBJ1-2; weak D call: TRBD1 (6 bases). The CDR3 consists of 15 residues. The V end was cut by 6 bases, the J end by 7 bases, with 22 bases between. Per germline, CDR1 SGHRS and CDR2 YFSETQ. The CDR3 sequence: CASTVRLDSPAGYTF. Written as DNA, the CDR3 is TGCGCCAGCACCGTCCGCCTGGACAGTCCAGCTGGCTACACCTTC.

DNA of the CDR3: TGTGCCAGCAATGGGGGTGGAGGGGACTATGGCTACACCTTC. The encoded protein is CASNGGGGDYGYTF. V and J are TRBV19 and TRBJ1-2; perhaps TRBD1 as D (5 bases). V was pared by 9 bases and J by 3 bases, with 17 bases between. CDR1 LNHDA and CDR2 SQIVND come from the germline V gene (reference sequence). The CDR3 totals 14 residues.

The chain carries TRBV29-1 and TRBJ2-3; 12 bases match TRBD1. CDR1 and CDR2 from the germline V gene are SQVTM and ANQGSEA. The junction had 7 bases not matched to a gene; V was cut back by 4 bases and J by 5 bases. CDR3 length: 15 residues. CDR3 bases: TGCAGCGTTGGTGTGGGACAGGGGGCGAAAGATACGCAGTATTTT. As protein: CSVGVGQGAKDTQYF.

The genes are TRBV29-1 and TRBJ2-7; 16 nucleotides agree with TRBD2. CDR1 is SQVTM, CDR2 ANQGSEA, per germline. The CDR3 spans 16 residues. The junction had 6 bases not matched to a gene; V was cut back by 5 bases and J by 2 bases. The CDR3 sequence: CSVCPGTSGGAYEQYF. In DNA, the CDR3 is TGCAGCGTTTGTCCCGGGACTAGCGGGGGGGCCTACGAGCAGTACTTC.